These T cell receptor beta chains were read from a single sample in a study of cytomegalovirus exposure and HLA in healthy donors. TCRdb's table, derived via immunoSEQ multiplex PCR, lists solely in-frame clones and lacks some. The table shows 90,000 to 100,000 clones, with nearly 70% occurring only once. Specimen: PBMCs. The receptor source for this set is a man aged 50 to 59 in good health and CMV-seronegative. Both conserved end residues are part of each CDR3. Fields, in order: V gene, clone size, D gene, J gene, CDR3 length, CDR3 protein, CDR3 DNA. The D gene is left open where the match is weak. Not every row has a clone size; where given, it reads once, few, many or a size class.

V: TRBV6-1
size: -
D: -
J: TRBJ2-2
length: 17
CDR3: CASSDPLTGLNTGELFF
DNA: TGTGCCAGCAGTGACCCCTTAACAGGCTTGAACACCGGGGAGCTGTTTTTT

V: TRBV28
size: -
D: TRBD2
J: TRBJ2-7
length: 16
CDR3: CASSSRASGGPYEQYF
DNA: TGTGCCAGCAGCTCACGGGCTAGCGGGGGACCCTACGAGCAGTACTTC

V: TRBV18
size: -
D: -
J: TRBJ1-1
length: 16
CDR3: CASSPPPGEGDTEAFF
DNA: TGTGCCAGCTCACCACCGCCCGGGGAGGGGGACACTGAAGCTTTCTTT

V: TRBV27
size: -
D: -
J: TRBJ1-5
length: 15
CDR3: CASSLLRGGDQPQHF
DNA: TGTGCCAGCAGTTTATTGCGGGGTGGGGATCAGCCCCAGCATTTT

V: TRBV27
size: few
D: TRBD2
J: TRBJ2-7
length: 15
CDR3: CASRPIPSGGSEQYF
DNA: TGTGCCAGCAGACCGATCCCTAGCGGGGGTAGCGAGCAGTACTTC

V: TRBV7-2
size: -
D: -
J: TRBJ2-3
length: 15
CDR3: CASSLRGSSTDTQYF
DNA: TGTGCCAGCAGCTTAAGGGGCTCCAGCACAGATACGCAGTATTTT

V: TRBV28
size: few
D: -
J: TRBJ1-4
length: 13
CDR3: CASSGQLGEKLFF
DNA: TGTGCCAGCAGTGGACAGTTGGGTGAAAAACTGTTTTTT

V: TRBV25-1
size: few
D: -
J: TRBJ2-5
length: 15
CDR3: CASSDLMRGSGAQYF
DNA: TGTGCCAGCAGTGACCTTATGCGGGGATCGGGGGCCCAGTACTTC

V: TRBV18
size: -
D: -
J: TRBJ2-3
length: 12
CDR3: CASSPGRDTQYF
DNA: TGTGCCAGCTCACCTGGGAGGGATACGCAGTATTTT

V: TRBV7-9
size: -
D: -
J: TRBJ1-2
length: 13
CDR3: CASSLQIRAGYTF
DNA: TGTGCCAGCAGCTTACAAATCAGGGCCGGCTACACCTTC

V: TRBV6-5
size: -
D: TRBD2
J: TRBJ2-2
length: 15
CDR3: CASSWGLGNTGELFF
DNA: TGTGCCAGCAGTTGGGGACTAGGTAACACCGGGGAGCTGTTTTTT

V: TRBV5-1
size: -
D: -
J: TRBJ2-5
length: 16
CDR3: CASSLAIVGAGETQYF
DNA: TGCGCCAGCAGCTTGGCCATAGTGGGCGCGGGGGAGACCCAGTACTTC

V: TRBV7-6
size: -
D: TRBD2
J: TRBJ2-1
length: 21
CDR3: CASSLGLAGGLLNLRGNEQFF
DNA: TGTGCCAGCAGCTTAGGGCTAGCGGGAGGGCTGTTAAACCTACGGGGCAATGAGCAGTTCTTC

V: TRBV11-3
size: -
D: -
J: TRBJ1-1
length: 16
CDR3: CASSHHEAPRGTEAFF
DNA: TGTGCCAGCAGCCATCACGAAGCTCCCCGGGGCACTGAAGCTTTCTTT

V: TRBV7-9
size: -
D: TRBD1
J: TRBJ2-6
length: 17
CDR3: CASRAGTGASGANVLTF
DNA: TGTGCCAGCAGAGCCGGGACAGGGGCCTCTGGGGCCAACGTCCTGACTTTC

V: TRBV28
size: -
D: TRBD1
J: TRBJ2-3
length: 13
CDR3: CASKTGATDTQYF
DNA: TGTGCCAGCAAGACAGGGGCCACAGATACGCAGTATTTT

V: TRBV4-3
size: few
D: -
J: TRBJ2-1
length: 16
CDR3: CASSQDSVPGLNEQFF
DNA: TGCGCCAGCAGCCAAGATTCGGTTCCAGGTCTAAATGAGCAGTTCTTC

V: TRBV6-1
size: few
D: -
J: TRBJ2-7
length: 12
CDR3: CASTKGGHEQYF
DNA: TGTGCCAGCACCAAGGGCGGGCACGAGCAGTACTTC

V: TRBV4-2
size: few
D: -
J: TRBJ2-2
length: 18
CDR3: CASSQDDVWREISGELFF
DNA: TGTGCCAGCAGCCAAGATGACGTGTGGCGGGAAATCTCCGGGGAGCTGTTTTTT

V: TRBV6-6
size: -
D: TRBD2
J: TRBJ2-7
length: 15
CDR3: CASSAQSSGGREQYF
DNA: TGTGCCAGCAGTGCGCAGTCTAGCGGGGGTCGCGAGCAGTACTTC

V: TRBV4-1
size: -
D: -
J: TRBJ2-5
length: 13
CDR3: CASSGGESGTQYF
DNA: TGCGCCAGCAGCGGAGGGGAATCCGGGACCCAGTACTTC

V: TRBV28
size: few
D: TRBD2
J: TRBJ2-5
length: 18
CDR3: CASSLSLRLAGEVETQYF
DNA: TGTGCCAGCAGTTTATCCCTTCGACTAGCGGGAGAGGTAGAGACCCAGTACTTC

V: TRBV19
size: -
D: TRBD2
J: TRBJ2-2
length: 16
CDR3: CASTRTSGKGTGELFF
DNA: TGTGCCAGTACTCGGACTAGCGGGAAGGGCACCGGGGAGCTGTTTTTT

V: TRBV29-1
size: -
D: TRBD2
J: TRBJ2-5
length: 15
CDR3: CSVKGLAGEYETQYF
DNA: TGCAGCGTGAAGGGACTAGCGGGAGAGTATGAGACCCAGTACTTC

V: TRBV7-2
size: -
D: -
J: TRBJ1-3
length: 16
CDR3: CASSPSTPSSGNTIYF
DNA: TGTGCCAGCAGCCCCTCGACACCGAGCTCTGGAAACACCATATATTTT

V: TRBV18
size: few
D: -
J: TRBJ1-3
length: 14
CDR3: CASFASGSGNTIYF
DNA: TGTGCCAGCTTTGCCTCCGGCTCTGGAAACACCATATATTTT

V: TRBV4-1
size: -
D: TRBD1
J: TRBJ2-5
length: 15
CDR3: CASRSLPTGEETQYF
DNA: TGCGCCAGCAGATCCCTACCTACAGGGGAAGAGACCCAGTACTTC

V: TRBV5-8
size: -
D: TRBD1
J: TRBJ1-1
length: 14
CDR3: CASSLGDRGTEAFF
DNA: TGTGCCAGCAGCTTGGGGGACAGGGGAACTGAAGCTTTCTTT

V: TRBV18
size: -
D: TRBD1
J: TRBJ1-1
length: 13
CDR3: CASLLQGGTEAFF
DNA: TGTGCCAGCTTACTACAGGGGGGCACTGAAGCTTTCTTT

V: TRBV7-2
size: few
D: -
J: TRBJ2-7
length: 12
CDR3: CASSATGLAQYF
DNA: TGTGCCAGCAGCGCTACCGGATTAGCCCAGTACTTC

V: TRBV10-3
size: -
D: -
J: TRBJ1-3
length: 15
CDR3: CAISESEVFGNTIYF
DNA: TGTGCCATCAGTGAGTCGGAGGTTTTTGGAAACACCATATATTTT

V: TRBV7-9
size: -
D: -
J: TRBJ2-1
length: 15
CDR3: CASSPPGSRDNEQFF
DNA: TGTGCCAGCAGCCCGCCGGGGTCCCGGGACAATGAGCAGTTCTTC

V: TRBV27
size: few
D: TRBD2
J: TRBJ2-7
length: 19
CDR3: CASSFTGDRWSGGSYEQYF
DNA: TGTGCCAGCAGTTTTACGGGGGATAGATGGTCGGGGGGGTCCTACGAGCAGTACTTC

V: TRBV4-3
size: few
D: TRBD2
J: TRBJ2-7
length: 15
CDR3: CASSQLGGGSYEQYF
DNA: TGCGCCAGCAGCCAACTAGGCGGGGGGTCCTACGAGCAGTACTTC

V: TRBV7-2
size: -
D: -
J: TRBJ1-2
length: 14
CDR3: CASSLVGQAHGYTF
DNA: TGTGCCAGCAGCTTAGTCGGCCAGGCCCATGGCTACACCTTC

V: TRBV4-3
size: -
D: -
J: TRBJ2-7
length: 15
CDR3: CASSQLRGVSYEQYF
DNA: TGCGCCAGCAGCCAATTACGGGGAGTCTCCTACGAGCAGTACTTC

V: TRBV4-1
size: -
D: -
J: TRBJ2-3
length: 14
CDR3: CASRRTAREDTQYF
DNA: TGCGCCAGCAGGCGGACAGCCCGGGAAGATACGCAGTATTTT

V: TRBV19
size: -
D: TRBD1
J: TRBJ2-6
length: 17
CDR3: CASSKTGLGSGANVLTF
DNA: TGTGCCAGTAGTAAGACAGGGTTGGGCTCTGGGGCCAACGTCCTGACTTTC

V: TRBV18
size: few
D: -
J: TRBJ2-3
length: 15
CDR3: CASSPRSGSTDTQYF
DNA: TGTGCCAGCTCACCACGGTCAGGGAGCACAGATACGCAGTATTTT

V: TRBV15
size: -
D: -
J: TRBJ2-7
length: 12
CDR3: CATSRDGWEQYF
DNA: TGTGCCACCAGCAGAGACGGGTGGGAGCAGTACTTC

V: TRBV7-2
size: -
D: -
J: TRBJ1-1
length: 14
CDR3: CASSREGWVTEAFF
DNA: TGTGCCAGCAGCCGGGAAGGGTGGGTCACTGAAGCTTTCTTT

V: TRBV9
size: -
D: TRBD1
J: TRBJ2-1
length: 15
CDR3: CASSQDRAAYNEQFF
DNA: TGTGCCAGCAGCCAAGACAGGGCAGCCTACAATGAGCAGTTCTTC

V: TRBV10-3
size: few
D: -
J: TRBJ1-3
length: 16
CDR3: CAISESGGYSGNTIYF
DNA: TGTGCCATCAGTGAGTCAGGAGGCTACTCTGGAAACACCATATATTTT

V: TRBV7-2
size: -
D: -
J: TRBJ1-2
length: 13
CDR3: CASSLGTSYGYTF
DNA: TGTGCCAGCAGCTTAGGGACAAGCTATGGCTACACCTTC

V: TRBV30
size: few
D: -
J: TRBJ2-5
length: 14
CDR3: CAWSIDRTQETQYF
DNA: TGTGCCTGGAGCATCGACAGGACCCAAGAGACCCAGTACTTC

V: TRBV5-8
size: -
D: -
J: TRBJ1-1
length: 13
CDR3: CASSLLRATEAFF
DNA: TGTGCCAGCAGCTTGCTACGCGCCACTGAAGCTTTCTTT

V: TRBV25-1
size: few
D: -
J: TRBJ2-3
length: 16
CDR3: CASIPSGSARTDTQYF
DNA: TGTGCCAGCATACCCTCCGGGAGCGCCCGAACAGATACGCAGTATTTT

V: TRBV7-3
size: few
D: TRBD1
J: TRBJ1-1
length: 19
CDR3: CASSLTGTGWDLGNTEAFF
DNA: TGTGCCAGCAGCTTAACTGGGACAGGGTGGGATTTGGGGAACACTGAAGCTTTCTTT